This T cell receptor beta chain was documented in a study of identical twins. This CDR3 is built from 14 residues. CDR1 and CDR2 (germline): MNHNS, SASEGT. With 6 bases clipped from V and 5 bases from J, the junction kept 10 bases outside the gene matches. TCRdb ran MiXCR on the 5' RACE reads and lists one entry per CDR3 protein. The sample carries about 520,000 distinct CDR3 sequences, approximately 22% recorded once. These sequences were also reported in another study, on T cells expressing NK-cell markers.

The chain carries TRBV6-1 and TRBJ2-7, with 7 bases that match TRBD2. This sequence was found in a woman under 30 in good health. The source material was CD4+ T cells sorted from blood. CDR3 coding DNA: TGTGCCAGCAGAAAAGCGGGGAATCTCGACGAGCAGTACTTC. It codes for CASRKAGNLDEQYF.